This T cell receptor (beta chain) was sequenced during a study of T-cell memory formation after mild COVID-19. Looking at the study overall: Largely, TCR clusters stayed within a single donor.

CDR3 size: 15 residues. Looked up from germline, CDR1 is SGHTA and CDR2 is FQGNSA. The V gene lost 4 bases and the J gene lost 10 bases, with 17 bases spanning the gap. Study-wide findings and caveats: Researchers found some responding clones in pre-infection memory, a sign that cross-reactive memory joined.

This clonotype was detected ten times or more. Antigen: not known. TCRdb reprocessed the 5' RACE reads via MiXCR and lists one record per CDR3 protein. The sample includes fewer than 250,000 distinct CDR3 sequences, roughly a tenth seen only once; the top ten take 2.5% to 3.5%. This chain links TRBV7-2 with TRBJ1-6, with D possibly TRBD1 on 6 matching bases. The TCR was taken from a man between 18 and 29 years old who had mild COVID-19 (a few samples of this study predate the infection). Cell type and time point are not known. Sequencing used PBMCs or a T cell subset sorted from them (not recorded which). CDR3 coding DNA: TGTGCCAGCAGCTCGTATGGGACAATCCCCTCACCCCTCCACTTT. It codes for CASSSYGTIPSPLHF.